Here is one T cell receptor (beta chain) with its context. Enrollees, about 18 to 95 years old, lived in roughly 24 US areas. Assignments of participants to cohorts depended upon their own reported clinical history. This sample is drawn from a study of blood T cell repertoires in COVID-19. Study as a whole: The cDNA or gDNA used as material had been derived from T cells, B-cell-depleted T cells, or PBMCs.

CDR3 length equals 15 residues. J lost 2 bases, V lost 3 bases, and 2 bases had no gene match. CDR1 is KGHDR and CDR2 is SFDVKD in the germline V gene. Libraries were prepared by immunoSEQ multiplex PCR; TCRdb keeps only in-frame clonotypes and omits some of them. The repertoire consists of about 480,000 clones, with more than 75% occurring once and the leading ten covering less than 2%. The V and J genes are TRBV24-1 and TRBJ2-7; 11 positions agree with TRBD1. The clonotype was recovered from a middle-aged woman who had recovered from COVID-19. Material for sequencing was PBMCs or T cells enriched from blood (not recorded which). DNA of the CDR3: TGTGCCACCAGTGATCCGGGACAGGGGGCCTACGAGCAGTACTTC. This sequence encodes CATSDPGQGAYEQYF.